The 4 T cell receptor beta chains in this list originate from one sample, sequenced in a study of blood T cell repertoires in COVID-19. Repertoires were generated with immunoSEQ multiplex PCR, while TCRdb's copy carries only in-frame clones and drops some. The sample yields around 160,000 clones, 80% seen once. Material for sequencing was peripheral blood. These receptors were collected from a man in his fifties or sixties with active or convalescent COVID-19.

The gene calls are TRBV19 and TRBJ1-2; 9 bases map to TRBD1. CDR1 LNHDA and CDR2 SQIVND come from the germline V gene (reference sequence). V shed 6 bases and J 2 bases; nucleotides not matched to a gene: 7. The CDR3 is made up of 15 amino acids. This CDR3 is CASSTNRGRNYGYTF. CDR3 DNA: TGTGCCAGTAGCACTAACAGGGGGCGAAACTATGGCTACACCTTC.

This clone was seen a handful of times. This sequence joins TRBV9 and TRBJ2-7; TRBD2 is a possible D gene (6 bases). The CDR3 covers 14 residues. The germline V and J ends were trimmed by 0 bases and 6 bases, with 13 bases remaining between them. From germline, CDR1 is SGDLS and CDR2 YYNGEE. CDR3 in amino acids: CASSVAGEVSEQYF. The CDR3 DNA reads as TGTGCCAGCAGCGTAGCGGGAGAGGTGTCCGAGCAGTACTTC.

The chain couples TRBV4-1 to TRBJ2-5, with 11 bases lining up with TRBD2. V was clipped by 0 bases and J by 5 bases; unmatched bases: 8. The length of the CDR3 is 17 residues. Looked up from germline, CDR1 is MGHRA and CDR2 is YSYEKL. CDR3 nucleotide sequence: TGCGCCAGCAGCCAAGATACGGCTAGCGGGAGGAGGGAGACCCAGTACTTC. It specifies CASSQDTASGRRETQYF.

This chain joins TRBV27 and TRBJ1-5, with D unclear. The CDR3 is made up of 15 amino acids. Germline V gene data show CDR1 as MNHEY and CDR2 as SMNVEV (reference sequence). Between the trimmed V and J ends, which lost 6 bases and 1 base, there was a span of 13 bases. The chain's CDR3 is CASRPGEISNQPQHF. The DNA of the CDR3 is TGTGCCAGCAGACCTGGGGAGATAAGCAATCAGCCCCAGCATTTT.